The 27 T cell receptor beta chains in this list originate from one sample, sequenced in a study of shared clonotypes between healthy human individuals. Repertoires were generated with immunoSEQ multiplex PCR, while TCRdb's copy carries only in-frame clones and drops some. The top ten clones hold about 0.39% of a sample with a few million clones, more than 85% of them seen once. The sample comprised naive CD4+ T cells from PBMCs. Subset given: CD45RA+ positively selected. The receptors stem from a man aged 18 to 35 in good health. Some clones in this sample may be carry-over from other donors' samples.

J is TRBJ2-7 and V is TRBV18; D ambiguous. V dropped 2 bases and J dropped 2 bases, with 10 bases sitting between them. The CDR3 totals 14 residues. CDR1 is KGHSH and CDR2 is LQKENI in the germline V gene. In DNA, the CDR3 is TGTGCCAGCTCACCATTGGCTAGGACCTACGAGCAGTACTTC. Its protein is CASSPLARTYEQYF.

The V and J genes are TRBV4-3 and TRBJ2-7; perhaps TRBD2 as D (6 bases). Germline CDR1 LGHNA, CDR2 YSLEER. This CDR3 has 15 residues. The V gene lost 1 base and the J gene lost 0 bases, with 10 bases spanning the gap. CDR3 protein: CASSQGIADSYEQYF. In nucleotides, the CDR3 is TGCGCCAGCAGCCAAGGAATAGCGGACTCCTACGAGCAGTACTTC.

This clone was detected once. The chain uses TRBV6-6 and TRBJ2-1, with 12 bases lining up with TRBD2. This CDR3 contains 16 residues. Germline V gene data show CDR1 as MNHNY and CDR2 as SVGAGI (reference sequence). The trim removed 6 bases at V and 4 bases at J, leaving 7 bases unmatched. The CDR3 DNA reads as TGTGCCAGCAGACCCCTGACTAGCGGGAGATACAATGAGCAGTTCTTC. The encoded protein is CASRPLTSGRYNEQFF.

V and J are TRBV19 and TRBJ2-5, with TRBD1 identical over 11 bases. The V gene's germline CDR1 is LNHDA and CDR2 SQIVND (reference sequence). The CDR3 spans 15 residues. Losses at the gene ends were 4 bases for V and 5 bases for J; bases not matched to a gene: 6. The CDR3: CASSTPGQGDETQYF. Written as DNA, the CDR3 is TGTGCCAGTAGTACCCCGGGACAGGGGGACGAGACCCAGTACTTC. The variable domain in full, completed from reference TRBV19 and TRBJ2-5, reads DGGITQSPKYLFRKEGQNVTLSCEQNLNHDAMYWYRQDPGQGLRLIYYSQIVNDFQKGDIAEGYSVSREKKESFPLTVTSAQKNPTAFYLCASSTPGQGDETQYFGPGTRLLVL.

The chain joins TRBV27 to TRBJ1-5; D not resolved. Germline CDR1 and CDR2: MNHEY and SMNVEV (reference sequence). The CDR3 runs 15 residues. V gave up 5 bases and J gave up 2 bases, with 13 bases separating them. The CDR3 nucleotides are TGTGCCAGCAGTCCCCCGAAGAGGGGCAATCAGCCCCAGCATTTT. This sequence encodes CASSPPKRGNQPQHF.

This clone was observed once. This chain connects TRBV6-4 to TRBJ2-1, with D possibly being TRBD1 or TRBD2 (5 bases each). Germline CDR1 is MRHNA and CDR2 is SNTAGT. CDR3 length: 14 amino acids. The germline V and J ends were trimmed by 5 bases and 8 bases, with 16 bases remaining between them. This CDR3 reads CASSRDGGSDEQFF. In nucleotides, the CDR3 is TGTGCCAGCAGTCGGGACGGAGGATCGGATGAGCAGTTCTTC.

Regarding this clone: The same CDR3 is also encoded by other DNA sequences in this sample. The chain combines TRBV2 with TRBJ1-3; D is unclear. The germline gives CDR1 SNHLY, CDR2 FYNNEI. The CDR3 is 12 residues long. V lost 8 bases and J lost 0, with 5 bases in between. The CDR3 is CASGSSGNTIYF. CDR3 bases: TGTGCCAGCGGGTCCTCTGGAAACACCATATATTTT.

The rearrangement links TRBV5-1 to TRBJ2-2; D is unresolved. With 0 bases removed from V and 0 bases from J, the gap between germline ends came to 6 bases. Germline values: CDR1 SGHRS, CDR2 YFSETQ. This CDR3 spans 15 amino acids. The DNA for the CDR3 is TGCGCCAGCAGCTTGGCCCTCGCGAACACCGGGGAGCTGTTTTTT. This gives the protein CASSLALANTGELFF.

The chain links TRBV5-1 to TRBJ1-5, with a weak D call TRBD1 (5 bases). The CDR3 runs 16 residues. Germline V gene sequence: CDR1 SGHRS, CDR2 YFSETQ. V was trimmed by 4 bases and J by 0 bases, leaving 14 bases between them. CDR3 region: CASSPGLSDSNQPQHF. The DNA of the CDR3 is TGCGCCAGCAGCCCGGGGCTTTCAGATAGCAATCAGCCCCAGCATTTT.

The CDR3 region is CASSLGIGTSGRKDEQFF. In nucleotides, the CDR3 is TGTGCCAGCAGCTTGGGGATCGGGACTAGCGGGAGAAAGGATGAGCAGTTCTTC. The chain links TRBV7-3 to TRBJ2-1; TRBD2 agrees at 14 bases. This CDR3 is built from 18 residues. Trimming removed 3 bases from V and 8 bases from J; junction bases left unmatched: 12. Per germline, CDR1 SGHTA and CDR2 FQGTGA.

V usage is TRBV5-1 and J usage is TRBJ2-3; 12 bases map to TRBD2. From germline, CDR1 is SGHRS and CDR2 YFSETQ. The CDR3 extends over 17 amino acids. V lost 0 bases, J lost 4 bases, and 6 bases stayed unmatched. CDR3 protein: CASSLASGRAWADTQYF. The CDR3 bases are TGCGCCAGCAGCTTGGCTAGCGGGAGGGCCTGGGCAGATACGCAGTATTTT. The whole variable domain, filled in from reference TRBV5-1 and TRBJ2-3, reads KAGVTQTPRYLIKTRGQQVTLSCSPISGHRSVSWYQQTPGQGLQFLFEYFSETQRNKGNFPGRFSGRQFSNSRSEMNVSTLELGDSALYLCASSLASGRAWADTQYFGPGTRLTVL.

This clone was counted a single time. The chain carries TRBV7-3 and TRBJ2-1, with 8 bases aligning to TRBD1. CDR3 length: 13 amino acids. The V gene's germline CDR1 is SGHTA and CDR2 FQGTGA. J lost 5 bases, V lost 4 bases, and 1 base had no gene match. The CDR3 DNA is TGTGCCAGCAGCTGGGGACAGGACAATGAGCAGTTCTTC. As protein: CASSWGQDNEQFF.

This chain uses TRBV9 with TRBJ2-3, with no clear D. CDR1 and CDR2 from the germline V gene are SGDLS and YYNGEE. V lost 1 base and J lost 4, with 7 bases in between. The CDR3 extends over 13 amino acids. CDR3 bases: TGTGCCAGCAGCGTAATAGGGTCAGATACGCAGTATTTT. The encoded protein is CASSVIGSDTQYF.

This chain uses TRBV25-1 with TRBJ2-5; D gene unclear. Matching the DNA end better, TRBJ2-7 makes the J call doubtful. The CDR3 is 16 amino acids. Germline loops: CDR1 MGHDK, CDR2 SYGVNS. The chain's CDR3 is CASSDYGSNYPYEQYF. CDR3 in DNA: TGTGCCAGCAGTGATTACGGCAGTAACTACCCCTACGAGCAGTACTTC.

As for this clone: Other nucleotide sequences in the sample specify the same CDR3. The rearrangement uses TRBV5-8 and TRBJ2-5, with 13 bases identical to TRBD2. Germline lookup yields CDR1 SGHTS and CDR2 YDEGEE. This CDR3 spans 16 amino acids. Trimming took 3 bases from V and 2 from J; bases not matched to a gene: 4. CDR3 bases: TGTGCCAGCAGCTCGGGACTAGCGGGACGACAAGAGACCCAGTACTTC. Its protein product is CASSSGLAGRQETQYF.

This chain joins TRBV5-4 and TRBJ2-4; 10 bases fit TRBD2. The CDR3 has 17 amino acids. From germline, CDR1 is SGHNT and CDR2 YYREEE (reference sequence). The junction had 15 bases not matched to a gene; V was cut back by 3 bases and J by 9 bases. The CDR3 DNA is TGTGCCAGCAGCTCCGCGATAGCGGGAGGCCCTGGAAGCATTCAGTACTTC. Its protein is CASSSAIAGGPGSIQYF.

The V and J genes are TRBV14 and TRBJ2-1; TRBD1 matches at 7 bases. The CDR3 length is 15 residues. Germline V gene lookup returns CDR1 SGHDN and CDR2 FVKESK. Trimming took 2 bases from V and 4 from J; bases not matched to a gene: 5. The CDR3 region is CASSQFRDRYNEQFF. The CDR3 DNA is TGTGCCAGCAGCCAATTCCGGGACAGATACAATGAGCAGTTCTTC.

The rearrangement links TRBV5-6 to TRBJ2-1; 11 nucleotides line up with TRBD1. Germline loops: CDR1 SGHDT, CDR2 YYEEEE. V dropped 4 bases and J dropped 6; count of bases not matched to a gene: 9. The CDR3 is 16 amino acids. In DNA form, the CDR3 reads TGTGCCAGCAGCCATAAGGGGACAGGGGGTAGCAATGAGCAGTTCTTC. This sequence encodes CASSHKGTGGSNEQFF.

The CDR3 spells CASSVGLAGAYEQYF. The CDR3, as DNA: TGTGCCAGCAGTGTGGGACTAGCGGGGGCCTACGAGCAGTACTTC. The rearrangement joins TRBV28 to TRBJ2-7; 14 positions match TRBD2. This CDR3 spans 15 amino acids. Germline CDR1 is MDHEN and CDR2 is SYDVKM. V was clipped by 5 bases and J by 2 bases; unmatched bases: 2.

This clone is a singleton in its sample. This CDR3 reads CASRKPGTANTGELFF. The DNA for the CDR3 is TGTGCCAGCAGAAAACCTGGGACAGCGAACACCGGGGAGCTGTTTTTT. The gene calls are TRBV28 and TRBJ2-2, with TRBD1 matching over 7 bases. The germline gives CDR1 MDHEN, CDR2 SYDVKM. The CDR3 is 16 residues long. Trimming took 6 bases from V and 0 from J; bases not matched to a gene: 7.

The chain joins TRBV29-1 to TRBJ2-1; TRBD2 matches at 11 bases. The CDR3 runs to 13 residues. The germline V gene has CDR1 SQVTM and CDR2 ANQGSEA. After removal of 7 bases from V and 8 bases from J, the junction contained 7 bases not matched to a gene. For the CDR3, the DNA is TGCAGCGCTTTACTAGCGGGAGTTTATGAGCAGTTCTTC. Translating gives CSALLAGVYEQFF.

The chain employs TRBV7-8 and TRBJ1-5, with D unresolved. This CDR3 has 15 residues. The germline gives CDR1 SGHVS, CDR2 FQNEAQ. The V and J ends lost 3 bases and 3 bases respectively, with 12 bases between them. The CDR3 sequence is CASSFTTRPNQPQHF. The CDR3 coding sequence is TGTGCCAGCAGCTTTACGACGAGGCCCAATCAGCCCCAGCATTTT.

Remarks on this clone: The sample carries other DNA sequences with the same CDR3. The chain links TRBV9 to TRBJ2-7, with D possibly TRBD2 on 6 matching bases. V was pared by 0 bases and J by 6 bases, with 10 bases between. Germline V lookup: CDR1 SGDLS, CDR2 YYNGEE. The CDR3 covers 13 residues. The DNA of the CDR3 is TGTGCCAGCAGCGTAGCTGGGGGAGGCGAGCAGTACTTC. As protein: CASSVAGGGEQYF.

This chain links TRBV28 with TRBJ2-3; D is unclear. Germline CDR1 and CDR2: MDHEN and SYDVKM. V lost 7 bases and J lost 1, with 15 bases in between. The CDR3 loop spans 15 amino acids. The CDR3 DNA follows: TGTGCCAGCACCGAAGTCCGGCCGGGCACAGATACGCAGTATTTT. This gives the protein CASTEVRPGTDTQYF.

The chain recombines TRBV27 with TRBJ2-3, with D perhaps being TRBD1 or TRBD2 (5 bases each). This CDR3 is 16 amino acids long. Deletions cut 4 bases from V and 1 base from J, with 15 bases between. From germline, CDR1 is MNHEY and CDR2 SMNVEV (reference sequence). The CDR3 sequence is CASSSQGDWGTDTQYF. The CDR3 DNA is TGTGCCAGCAGTTCCCAGGGAGACTGGGGCACAGATACGCAGTATTTT.

The rearrangement links TRBV5-8 to TRBJ2-7; D call uncertain. CDR3 size: 15 residues. The V end lost 0 bases, the J end lost 3 bases, and 13 bases lay between the germline ends. The germline gives CDR1 SGHTS, CDR2 YDEGEE. This chain's CDR3 is CASSLGPIPYYEQYF. DNA of the CDR3: TGTGCCAGCAGCTTGGGGCCCATCCCCTACTACGAGCAGTACTTC. Together with reference TRBV5-8 and TRBJ2-7, the CDR3 gives the full variable domain: EAGVTQSPTHLIKTRGQQATLRCSPISGHTSVYWYQQALGLGLQFLLWYDEGEERNRGNFPPRFSGRQFPNYSSELNVNALELEDSALYLCASSLGPIPYYEQYFGPGTRLTVT.

The J gene is TRBJ1-5, the V gene TRBV28, with D perhaps TRBD1 (6 bases). V was trimmed by 8 bases and J by 8 bases, leaving 19 bases between them. The CDR3 spans 14 residues. The germline V gene has CDR1 MDHEN and CDR2 SYDVKM. The CDR3 protein is CASRGGPSGEPQHF. CDR3 in DNA: TGTGCCAGCCGCGGGGGGCCCTCAGGGGAGCCCCAGCATTTT. The full variable domain, its missing parts supplied by reference TRBV28 and TRBJ1-5, is DVKVTQSSRYLVKRTGEKVFLECVQDMDHENMFWYRQDPGLGLRLIYFSYDVKMKEKGDIPEGYSVSREKKERFSLILESASTNQTSMYLCASRGGPSGEPQHFGDGTRLSIL.